This section outlines one T cell receptor beta chain sequence together with its context. The antigen remains unidentified. The CDR3 contains 15 residues. The V and J ends lost 7 bases and 0 bases, in that order; junction bases with no gene match: 6. The V gene's germline CDR1 is SQVTM and CDR2 ANQGSEA. Noted time point: newly diagnosed, previously untreated cHL patient sample. Magnetic negative selection was used to purify CD4+ T cells from PBMCs that had been thawed. PBMCs representing newly diagnosed, untreated classical Hodgkin lymphoma functioned as the comparison. This specimen belongs to a study of PD-1 blockade in classical Hodgkin lymphoma. Study results and limitations: In newly diagnosed patients, baseline TCR diversity was reportedly below that of healthy donors.

Only in-frame clones appear in the TCRdb table, and some are missing; sequencing was by immunoSEQ multiplex PCR. The sample carries under 40,000 clones, roughly 90% recorded once. V is TRBV29-1 and J is TRBJ2-3, with 11 nucleotides matching TRBD1. This sequence was found in a human donor with classical Hodgkin lymphoma. Sequencing input: CD4+ T cells from blood. The CDR3 coding sequence is TGCAGCGCTGGGACAGGGGGAGTTAGCACAGATACGCAGTATTTT. The encoded protein is CSAGTGGVSTDTQYF.